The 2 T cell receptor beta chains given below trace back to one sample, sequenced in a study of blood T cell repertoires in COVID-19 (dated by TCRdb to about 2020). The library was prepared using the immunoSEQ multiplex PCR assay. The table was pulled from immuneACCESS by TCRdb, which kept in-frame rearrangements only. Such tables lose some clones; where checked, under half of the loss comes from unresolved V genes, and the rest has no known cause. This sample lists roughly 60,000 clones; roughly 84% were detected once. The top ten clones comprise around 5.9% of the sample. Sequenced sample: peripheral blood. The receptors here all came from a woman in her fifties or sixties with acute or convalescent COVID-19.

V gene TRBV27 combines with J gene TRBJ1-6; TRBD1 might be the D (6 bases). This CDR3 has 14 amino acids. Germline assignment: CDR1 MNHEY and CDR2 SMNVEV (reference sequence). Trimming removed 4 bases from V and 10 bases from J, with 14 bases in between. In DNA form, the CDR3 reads TGTGCCAGCAGTTCCGAGGGGGTGGCATCACCCCTCCACTTT. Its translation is CASSSEGVASPLHF.

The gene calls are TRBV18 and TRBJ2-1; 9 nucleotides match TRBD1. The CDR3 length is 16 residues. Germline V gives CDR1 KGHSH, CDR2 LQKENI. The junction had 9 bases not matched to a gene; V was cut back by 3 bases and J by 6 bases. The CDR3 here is CASSPQGQGTRNEQFF. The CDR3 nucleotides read TGTGCCAGCTCACCCCAAGGACAGGGGACACGCAATGAGCAGTTCTTC.